The clone carrying this TCR beta chain was counted ten times or more. Antigen specificity is unknown. This record comes from a study of metastatic and nonmetastatic thyroid tumors. Background on the study: Across blood and tumor or nodule tissue, repertoires from malignant and benign thyroid patients were compared with one another. Whole-study findings and limits: TCR beta diversity was reportedly significantly higher in malignant thyroid tumors than benign nodules, in blood and tumor.

Every patient was untreated before thyroid surgery. Per the original data handling: Construction of a distant-metastasis classifier for papillary thyroid cancer relied on CDR3 differences across clinicopathological groups. TCRdb reprocessed the PCR reads via MiXCR. These V and J calls derive from TCRdb rather than the authors' analysis. The sample holds roughly 30,000 clones, 15% to 20% seen once. V lost 1 base to trimming and J lost 0 bases, with 18 bases between them. CDR1 is DFQATT and CDR2 is SNEGSKA in the germline V gene (reference sequence). The CDR3 consists of 17 residues. The chain employs TRBV20-1 and TRBJ1-1; possibly TRBD1 for D (6 bases). The sequenced material came from blood. The source of this sequence is a female donor with papillary thyroid cancer or a benign thyroid nodule (not recorded which). Some clones in this sample may be carry-over from other donors' samples. The CDR3 sequence: CSARVLRDINMNTEAFF. CDR3 bases: TGCAGTGCTAGAGTTCTCCGGGACATTAACATGAACACTGAAGCTTTCTTT.